These 15 T cell receptor beta chains were sequenced from one sample in a study of cytomegalovirus exposure and HLA in healthy donors. The PCR contained 60 Vbeta and 13 Jbeta primers. Repertoires were generated with immunoSEQ multiplex PCR, while TCRdb's copy carries only in-frame clones and drops some. The data hold approximately 120,000 clones, with about 70% observed a single time. Sequenced input: PBMCs. The receptors here all came from a woman aged 60-70 years in good health and CMV-seropositive.

The V call is TRBV25-1, the J call TRBJ2-1; 10 bases map to TRBD1. This CDR3 has 14 amino acids. The germline CDR1 and CDR2 sequences are MGHDK and SYGVNS. The trim removed 10 bases at V and 4 bases at J, leaving 7 bases unmatched. The CDR3 nucleotides read TGTGCCACCCAGCCGGGACAGGGGTACAATGAGCAGTTCTTC. Protein sequence: CATQPGQGYNEQFF. Drawing the rest from reference TRBV25-1 and TRBJ2-1, the complete variable domain is EADIYQTPRYLVIGTGKKITLECSQTMGHDKMYWYQQDPGMELHLIHYSYGVNSTEKGDLSSESTVSRIRTEHFPLTLESARPSHTSQYLCATQPGQGYNEQFFGPGTRLTVL.

This chain links TRBV5-1 with TRBJ2-1, with D unclear. Germline lookup yields CDR1 SGHRS and CDR2 YFSETQ. The CDR3 length is 14 residues. Trimming took 2 bases from V and 8 from J, leaving 14 bases between them. The CDR3 is CASSFRDPGDEQFF. The CDR3 DNA reads TGCGCCAGCAGCTTCCGCGACCCGGGTGATGAGCAGTTCTTC.

V gene TRBV7-2 combines with J gene TRBJ2-6; TRBD1 is a possible D gene (6 bases). The CDR3 loop spans 18 amino acids. Germline CDR1 is SGHTA and CDR2 is FQGNSA. The ends were cut back, 1 base at V and 2 bases at J, with 15 bases in the middle. CDR3 sequence (DNA): TGTGCCAGCAGCTTAGTCGGACAGCCCCTACCTGGGGCCAACGTCCTGACTTTC. This codes for CASSLVGQPLPGANVLTF.

This rearrangement joins TRBV2 to TRBJ1-2, with 7 positions matching TRBD1. Per the germline V gene, CDR1 is SNHLY and CDR2 is FYNNEI. CDR3 length: 14 residues. V lost 6 bases and J lost 3; bases outside the gene matches: 7. CDR3 protein: CASRSGGTDYGYTF. The CDR3 nucleotides read TGTGCCAGCAGGTCAGGGGGTACGGACTATGGCTACACCTTC.

V gene TRBV4-3 combines with J gene TRBJ1-2; 7 nucleotides align to TRBD1. Germline CDR1 LGHNA, CDR2 YSLEER. V shed 2 bases and J 4 bases; nucleotides not matched to a gene: 4. This CDR3 is 14 amino acids long. DNA for the CDR3: TGCGCCAGCAGCCAATTACAGGGGACCTATGGCTACACCTTC. Its translation: CASSQLQGTYGYTF.

The chain links TRBV6-5 to TRBJ2-7; weak D call: TRBD1 (6 bases). The length of the CDR3 is 14 residues. Germline CDR1 reads MNHEY; CDR2 reads SVGAGI. The ends were cut back, 5 bases at V and 5 bases at J, with 16 bases in the middle. The chain's CDR3 is CASSPRAGDHEQYF. CDR3 nucleotides: TGTGCCAGCAGTCCCCGGGCAGGGGACCACGAGCAGTACTTC.

The CDR3, as DNA: TGCGCCAGCAGCCAAGATTTCGGACAGCCGAACACTGAAGCTTTCTTT. Its protein is CASSQDFGQPNTEAFF. The chain couples TRBV4-3 to TRBJ1-1; a possible D gene is TRBD1 (6 bases). CDR3 length: 16 amino acids. Trimming took off 0 bases at V and 1 base at J, with 12 bases between the two ends. CDR1 and CDR2 from the germline V gene are LGHNA and YSLEER.

The count of this clone is one. CDR3 coding DNA: TGTGCCAGCAGCTTCTCTAGGGGCACAAACACCGGGGAGCTGTTTTTT. Protein sequence: CASSFSRGTNTGELFF. The rearrangement joins TRBV7-2 to TRBJ2-2; a possible D gene is TRBD1 (5 bases). Trimming left V 3 bases short and J 2 bases short, with 13 bases between. CDR1 is SGHTA and CDR2 is FQGNSA in the germline V gene. The CDR3 covers 16 residues.

The chain recombines TRBV7-6 with TRBJ2-3, with 7 bases matching TRBD1. Germline V CDR1 and CDR2: SGHVS, FNYEAQ. Trimming took 5 bases from V and 8 from J; bases not matched to a gene: 7. This CDR3 is built from 13 residues. CDR3 bases: TGTGCCAGCAGCCGGCTAGGGGGCGGTACGCAGTATTTT. Translation: CASSRLGGGTQYF.

Note on this clone: The junction does not match germline at one end; this may be a read error. The chain has TRBV7-9 and TRBJ2-5; 11 bases agree with TRBD2. Germline V gene lookup returns CDR1 SEHNR and CDR2 FQNEAQ (reference sequence). CDR3 size: 19 residues. CDR3 DNA sequence: TGTTCCAGCAGCTTAGGTATAACTAGCGGGAGAAGGGAGCAAGAGACCCAGTACTTC. Amino acids: CSSSLGITSGRREQETQYF.

This sequence joins TRBV7-9 and TRBJ2-2; D gene uncertain. Trimming took off 5 bases at V and 3 bases at J, with 10 bases between the two ends. The CDR3 runs 14 residues. The germline V gene has CDR1 SEHNR and CDR2 FQNEAQ (reference sequence). The CDR3 DNA reads TGTGCCAGCAGCCCCCTCTCCCACACCGGGGAGCTGTTTTTT. Translation: CASSPLSHTGELFF.

J is TRBJ2-7 and V is TRBV18; D is possibly TRBD1 (5 bases). V lost 3 bases and J lost 0, with 18 bases in between. The CDR3 covers 17 residues. CDR1 and CDR2 (germline): KGHSH, LQKENI. The CDR3 sequence: CASSPSPPTAFSYEQYF. CDR3 nucleotides: TGTGCCAGCTCACCTTCCCCCCCGACAGCCTTCTCCTACGAGCAGTACTTC.

Here the CDR3 DNA reads TGCAGCGTTGAGGACAGGGGCCAAGAGACCCAGTACTTC. It translates to CSVEDRGQETQYF. The chain combines TRBV29-1 with TRBJ2-5; 9 bases are shared with TRBD1. CDR1 is SQVTM, CDR2 ANQGSEA, per germline. Germline trimming cut 3 bases from V and 1 base from J; bases unmatched to any gene: 0. CDR3 length: 13 amino acids. The full variable domain, completed using reference TRBV29-1 and TRBJ2-5, is SAVISQKPSRDICQRGTSLTIQCQVDSQVTMMFWYRQQPGQSLTLIATANQGSEATYESGFVIDKFPISRPNLTFSTLTVSNMSPEDSSIYLCSVEDRGQETQYFGPGTRLLVL.

The chain carries TRBV14 and TRBJ1-4, with D tentatively TRBD1 (6 bases). Trimming took off 1 base at V and 6 bases at J, with 12 bases between the two ends. CDR3 length: 15 residues. Germline values: CDR1 SGHDN, CDR2 FVKESK. CDR3 nucleotide sequence: TGTGCCAGCAGCCAAGGGTGGGGGCGGCATGAAAAACTGTTTTTT. It encodes CASSQGWGRHEKLFF. Variable domain in full (rest from reference TRBV14 and TRBJ1-4): EAGVTQFPSHSVIEKGQTVTLRCDPISGHDNLYWYRRVMGKEIKFLLHFVKESKQDESGMPNNRFLAERTGGTYSTLKVQPAELEDSGVYFCASSQGWGRHEKLFFGSGTQLSVL.

This chain connects TRBV5-1 to TRBJ1-1; 9 nucleotides line up with TRBD1. Per germline, CDR1 SGHRS and CDR2 YFSETQ. V trimming: 2 bases; J trimming: 6 bases; junction bases outside the gene matches: 5. This CDR3 contains 14 residues. CDR3 nucleotides: TGCGCCAGCAGCTTCCCGACAGGGGGTTCTGAAGCTTTCTTT. Translation: CASSFPTGGSEAFF. Combining the CDR3 with reference TRBV5-1 and TRBJ1-1 gives the whole variable domain KAGVTQTPRYLIKTRGQQVTLSCSPISGHRSVSWYQQTPGQGLQFLFEYFSETQRNKGNFPGRFSGRQFSNSRSEMNVSTLELGDSALYLCASSFPTGGSEAFFGQGTRLTVV.